Shown below are 11 T cell receptor beta chains from a single sample sequenced in a study of T cells expressing NK-cell markers. TCRdb derives one entry per CDR3 protein from the 5' RACE reads, leaving out DNA. The sample includes a few hundred thousand distinct CDR3 sequences. What was sequenced was blood T cells: a sorted CD56 or NKG2C T cell subset, CD4+ or CD8+ T cells, or bulk PBMC T cells (not recorded which). The receptors were gathered from a man aged 18-70 years in good health.

V usage is TRBV11-3 and J usage is TRBJ2-7; TCRdb's assignment of TRBD1 cannot be checked, as there is no DNA. Germline V gene data show CDR1 as SGHNT and CDR2 as YENEEA. This CDR3 has 15 residues. The CDR3 sequence is CASSLDGRQGSEQYF. Variable domain in full (rest from reference TRBV11-3 and TRBJ2-7): EAGVVQSPRYKIIEKKQPVAFWCNPISGHNTLYWYLQNLGQGPELLIRYENEEAVDDSQLPKDRFSAERLKGVDSTLKIQPAELGDSAVYLCASSLDGRQGSEQYFGPGTRLTVT.

The chain carries TRBV28 and TRBJ2-7. CDR1 and CDR2 from the germline V gene are MDHEN and SYDVKM. The CDR3 covers 14 residues. The CDR3 loop reads CASSFRQVLGKQYF. The full variable domain, completed using reference TRBV28 and TRBJ2-7, is DVKVTQSSRYLVKRTGEKVFLECVQDMDHENMFWYRQDPGLGLRLIYFSYDVKMKEKGDIPEGYSVSREKKERFSLILESASTNQTSMYLCASSFRQVLGKQYFGPGTRLTVT.

The V and J genes are TRBV6-5 and TRBJ2-4; TCRdb lists TRBD1, though no DNA is available to test this call. The CDR3 length is 14 residues. Germline loops: CDR1 MNHEY, CDR2 SVGAGI. CDR3 in amino acids: CASSYSSQGNIQYF.

The chain links TRBV3-1 to TRBJ2-1; checking the TCRdb D call of TRBD2 is not possible without DNA. Germline CDR1 is LGHDT and CDR2 is YNNKEL (reference sequence). The CDR3 sequence is 14 residues long. CDR3 amino acids: CASSQDLGLAVQFF.

The rearrangement uses TRBV6-1 and TRBJ2-3; TCRdb indicates TRBD1, and absent DNA this call remains unverified. The V gene's germline CDR1 is MNHNS and CDR2 SASEGT. The CDR3 has 14 amino acids. The CDR3 sequence is CASSPPSTGGTQYF.

The chain recombines TRBV2 with TRBJ2-5; absent DNA, TCRdb's TRBD1 call cannot be checked. This CDR3 comprises 14 residues. Germline V lookup: CDR1 SNHLY, CDR2 FYNNEI. CDR3 loop: CASSEGQGLETQYF.

The chain couples TRBV29-1 to TRBJ2-7; the TCRdb call, TRBD1, lacks DNA for checking. The CDR3 consists of 14 residues. CDR1 is SQVTM and CDR2 is ANQGSEA in the germline V gene. CDR3 in amino acids: CSVDGGTDLYEQYF.

The chain joins TRBV7-9 to TRBJ1-6; the D gene TCRdb calls, TRBD1, cannot be checked with no DNA. The CDR3 covers 15 residues. CDR1 and CDR2 from the germline V gene are SEHNR and FQNEAQ (reference sequence). The CDR3 sequence: CASSLGVRENSPLHF.

The V gene is TRBV19, the J gene TRBJ1-1; as DNA is missing, the TRBD1 call by TCRdb cannot be tested. The CDR3 is 16 residues long. Germline CDR1 and CDR2: LNHDA and SQIVND (reference sequence). CDR3 protein: CASTPLRDSLDTEAFF. Full variable domain (missing parts from reference TRBV19 and TRBJ1-1): DGGITQSPKYLFRKEGQNVTLSCEQNLNHDAMYWYRQDPGQGLRLIYYSQIVNDFQKGDIAEGYSVSREKKESFPLTVTSAQKNPTAFYLCASTPLRDSLDTEAFFGQGTRLTVV.

The chain uses TRBV6-5 and TRBJ1-1; TCRdb designates TRBD1, a call that cannot be tested without DNA. CDR1 is MNHEY, CDR2 SVGAGI, per germline. The CDR3 has 13 amino acids. The CDR3 sequence is CASSFRQGSEAFF.

This sequence joins TRBV7-9 and TRBJ2-7. This CDR3 contains 13 residues. Germline CDR1 is SEHNR and CDR2 is FQNEAQ (reference sequence). This chain's CDR3 is CASSYEQLREQYF.